This TCR beta chain was documented in a study of PD-1 blockade in classical Hodgkin lymphoma. TCRdb keeps only in-frame clones here, not all; method: immunoSEQ multiplex PCR. The table records about 26,000 clones, almost 85% of them present only once. Findings of the study overall: After ASCT, patients who started nivolumab under 1 year later were excluded. CD4+ TCR diversity, unlike CD8+, climbed significantly by C4D1. Whoever responded completely had baseline diversity much like that seen in newly diagnosed patients.

Of note for this clone: The antigen is undetermined.

Brentuximab vedotin exposure varied among the patients, all of whom had relapsed after autologous stem cell transplantation. Best responses included complete response and partial response; otherwise, the best response was progressive disease. Germline V CDR1 and CDR2: LGHNA, YSLEER. V lost 4 bases, J lost 2 bases, and 18 bases lay in between. CDR3 length equals 16 residues. The chain is built from TRBV4-3 and TRBJ2-7; possible D gene TRBD1, 5 bases. The source is a human donor with classical Hodgkin lymphoma. Sequencing used peripheral blood mononuclear cells (PBMCs), obtained before the second cycle of nivolumab. CDR3: CASSPDQGIWPYEQYF. CDR3 nucleotides: TGCGCCAGCAGCCCAGACCAGGGAATTTGGCCCTACGAGCAGTACTTC.